These 22 T cell receptor beta chains came from one sample sequenced in a study of response to subunit inactivated influenza vaccine. TCRdb itself ran the RT-PCR reads through MiXCR, one entry per CDR3 protein. Here the sample spans approximately 230,000 distinct CDR3 sequences, 12% being singletons. The sequencing here drew on non-naive T cells sorted from PBMCs, taken roughly 2 weeks before vaccination. Receptors originate from a man in his fifties or sixties who received an inactivated influenza vaccine.

The CDR3 DNA sequence: TGTGCCAGCAGCGTAGCCTGGAACTCCTACGAGCAGTACTTC. Protein: CASSVAWNSYEQYF. The V call is TRBV9, the J call TRBJ2-7; no clear D. Germline V lookup: CDR1 SGDLS, CDR2 YYNGEE. The CDR3 totals 14 residues. The V gene lost 0 bases and the J gene lost 0 bases, with 7 bases spanning the gap.

The rearrangement uses TRBV7-7 and TRBJ2-1; D is perhaps TRBD1 or TRBD2 (5 bases each). Trimming took off 5 bases at V and 0 bases at J, with 14 bases between the two ends. CDR1 SSHAT and CDR2 FNYEAQ come from the germline V gene (reference sequence). The CDR3 sequence is 16 residues long. Here the CDR3 DNA reads TGTGCCAGCAGCGACAGATGGGGGAGCTCCTACAATGAGCAGTTCTTC. Protein sequence: CASSDRWGSSYNEQFF.

This clonotype came up many times. The chain employs TRBV11-3 and TRBJ2-2, with TRBD1 as a possible D gene (5 bases). This CDR3 spans 14 amino acids. Germline CDR1 SGHNT, CDR2 YENEEA. V was shortened by 5 bases and J by 1 base, with 8 bases between the two germline ends. CDR3 DNA: TGTGCCAGCAGCGAAGGACAGAACACCGGGGAGCTGTTTTTT. It specifies CASSEGQNTGELFF.

The chain joins TRBV6-5 to TRBJ1-1, with D hard to call. Trimming removed 3 bases from V and 6 bases from J, with 17 bases in between. CDR3 length: 15 residues. The germline V gene encodes CDR1 MNHEY and CDR2 SVGAGI. DNA for the CDR3: TGTGCCAGCAGTTATGGGTTCGCAGGATATCCTGAAGCTTTCTTT. Translated, it gives CASSYGFAGYPEAFF.

This clonotype appeared a few times. J is TRBJ2-7 and V is TRBV6-1; 9 bases are a match to TRBD2. Germline CDR1 MNHNS, CDR2 SASEGT. The V segment lost 4 bases and the J segment 0 bases; nucleotides outside the gene matches: 10. The CDR3 extends over 17 amino acids. CDR3 nucleotide sequence: TGTGCCAGCAGTGCTATAGGGCTAGCGGGGTTCTCCTACGAGCAGTACTTC. This encodes CASSAIGLAGFSYEQYF.

The rearrangement uses TRBV30 and TRBJ1-5; TRBD1 aligns across 9 bases. The CDR3 has 15 amino acids. Per the germline V gene, CDR1 is GTSNPN and CDR2 is SVGIG (reference sequence). The trim removed 2 bases at V and 11 bases at J, leaving 13 bases unmatched. CDR3 region: CAWSKQGASPPAQHF. The CDR3 nucleotides read TGTGCCTGGAGTAAACAGGGGGCCTCCCCCCCAGCCCAGCATTTT. Using reference TRBV30 and TRBJ1-5 for the parts outside the CDR3, the full variable domain is SQTIHQWPATLVQPVGSPLSLECTVEGTSNPNLYWYRQAAGRGLQLLFYSVGIGQISSEVPQNLSASRPQDRQFILSSKKLLLSDSGFYLCAWSKQGASPPAQHFGDGTRLSIL.

The chain joins TRBV27 to TRBJ1-2, with no clear D. V was trimmed by 6 bases and J by 4 bases, leaving 15 bases between them. CDR3 length: 14 residues. The germline V gene encodes CDR1 MNHEY and CDR2 SMNVEV (reference sequence). CDR3 nucleotides: TGTGCCAGCAGATTTAGAGGGTACGGCTATGGCTACACCTTC. Protein product: CASRFRGYGYGYTF.

The chain uses TRBV5-1 and TRBJ1-3, with 8 positions matching TRBD1. V gave up 4 bases and J gave up 0 bases; unmatched junction bases: 3. The CDR3 contains 15 residues. Germline CDR1 SGHRS, CDR2 YFSETQ. CDR3 DNA sequence: TGCGCCAGCAGCGATACAGGGGGCTCTGGAAACACCATATATTTT. Its protein product is CASSDTGGSGNTIYF. Full variable domain (remainder filled in from reference TRBV5-1 and TRBJ1-3): KAGVTQTPRYLIKTRGQQVTLSCSPISGHRSVSWYQQTPGQGLQFLFEYFSETQRNKGNFPGRFSGRQFSNSRSEMNVSTLELGDSALYLCASSDTGGSGNTIYFGEGSWLTVV.

For the CDR3, the DNA is TGTGCCAGCAGCGTAACCAACAACAACTATGGCTACACCTTC. This encodes CASSVTNNNYGYTF. The gene calls are TRBV7-2 and TRBJ1-2; the D is unclear. V lost 5 bases to trimming and J lost 2 bases, with 12 bases between them. Germline CDR1 SGHTA, CDR2 FQGNSA. This CDR3 is built from 14 residues.

The table lists this clonotype with a few counts. The V gene is TRBV9, the J gene TRBJ2-5, with TRBD2 matching 9 bases. The trim removed 2 bases at V and 3 bases at J, leaving 8 bases unmatched. The CDR3 length is 16 residues. Germline CDR1 reads SGDLS; CDR2 reads YYNGEE. The CDR3 loop is CASSVSSSGVEETQYF. CDR3 nucleotide sequence: TGTGCCAGCAGCGTTTCTTCTAGCGGGGTAGAAGAGACCCAGTACTTC.

The rearrangement links TRBV6-4 to TRBJ2-1; D is unclear. The V and J ends lost 6 bases and 10 bases respectively, with 16 bases between them. The CDR3 contains 13 residues. Per the germline V gene, CDR1 is MRHNA and CDR2 is SNTAGT. The CDR3 loop reads CASSHSPAAEQFF. DNA of the CDR3: TGTGCCAGCAGCCATAGCCCGGCAGCGGAGCAGTTCTTC.

V usage is TRBV20-1 and J usage is TRBJ2-6; possibly TRBD2 for D (5 bases). Per the germline V gene, CDR1 is DFQATT and CDR2 is SNEGSKA (reference sequence). This CDR3 is 15 amino acids long. V was shortened by 6 bases and J by 0 bases, with 12 bases between the two germline ends. CDR3 sequence: CSAQLSGSGANVLTF. The CDR3, as DNA: TGCAGTGCGCAACTAAGCGGCTCTGGGGCCAACGTCCTGACTTTC.

This clonotype has a count of ten or more. The genes are TRBV27 and TRBJ2-7, with 8 positions matching TRBD1. V dropped 3 bases and J dropped 6; count of bases not matched to a gene: 13. Germline loops: CDR1 MNHEY, CDR2 SMNVEV (reference sequence). The CDR3 length is 16 residues. CDR3 DNA sequence: TGTGCCAGCAGTTTCGTAGGCGTGCAGGGGGCGGGCGAGCAGTACTTC. It encodes CASSFVGVQGAGEQYF.

This clonotype was counted only a few times. The CDR3 here is CAWRRGSSYNEQFF. Written as DNA, the CDR3 is TGTGCCTGGAGGCGGGGGAGCTCCTACAATGAGCAGTTCTTC. V gene TRBV30 combines with J gene TRBJ2-1; 7 nucleotides match TRBD2. This CDR3 has 14 amino acids. V lost 3 bases, J lost 0 bases, and 2 bases stayed unmatched. The V gene's germline CDR1 is GTSNPN and CDR2 SVGIG (reference sequence).

V is TRBV12-3 or TRBV12-4 and J is TRBJ1-2; 8 bases line up with TRBD1. This CDR3 is 15 amino acids long. With 4 bases clipped from V and 8 bases from J, the junction kept 12 bases outside the gene matches. CDR3: CASSSTGGDLRGYTF. CDR3 coding DNA: TGTGCCAGCAGTTCCACAGGGGGGGATTTACGCGGCTACACCTTC.

The rearrangement links TRBV6-1 to TRBJ2-7; 8 bases match TRBD1. There are 14 residues in the CDR3. The V and J ends lost 5 bases and 3 bases, in that order; junction bases with no gene match: 6. Germline CDR1 is MNHNS and CDR2 is SASEGT. The CDR3 spells CASSPRQGLYEQYF. CDR3 DNA: TGTGCCAGCAGTCCAAGACAGGGGCTCTACGAGCAGTACTTC.

This clonotype was seen a handful of times. The chain uses TRBV5-4 and TRBJ2-3; no reliable D call. The germline CDR1 and CDR2 sequences are SGHNT and YYREEE (reference sequence). Trimming cost V 4 bases and J 4 bases, with 13 bases left between them. The CDR3 spans 14 residues. Written as DNA, the CDR3 is TGTGCCAGCAGCCCTAGAACCTCGGCAGATACGCAGTATTTT. Its protein is CASSPRTSADTQYF. The full variable domain, its missing parts supplied by reference TRBV5-4 and TRBJ2-3, is ETGVTQSPTHLIKTRGQQVTLRCSSQSGHNTVSWYQQALGQGPQFIFQYYREEENGRGNFPPRFSGLQFPNYSSELNVNALELDDSALYLCASSPRTSADTQYFGPGTRLTVL.

This sequence joins TRBV19 and TRBJ2-2; D not certain. The CDR3 extends over 13 amino acids. Per germline, CDR1 LNHDA and CDR2 SQIVND (reference sequence). The V end lost 1 base, the J end lost 6 bases, and 6 bases lay between the germline ends. The CDR3 reads CASSIATSGELFF. The CDR3 bases are TGTGCCAGTAGTATAGCGACCTCCGGGGAGCTGTTTTTT.

This clonotype was seen repeatedly, ten times or more. The genes are TRBV5-1 and TRBJ2-3, with TRBD2 matching over 9 bases. CDR1 is SGHRS and CDR2 is YFSETQ in the germline V gene. The CDR3 is 16 amino acids. V shed 1 base, J shed 9 bases, and the junction held 12 bases outside the gene matches. The chain's CDR3 is CASSLSVAGVSGTQYF. CDR3 bases: TGCGCCAGCAGCTTGTCGGTAGCGGGAGTTTCCGGAACGCAGTATTTT.

This clonotype was found a few times. The V call is TRBV29-1, the J call TRBJ2-3; the D is unclear. Germline V CDR1 and CDR2: SQVTM, ANQGSEA. The CDR3 spans 14 residues. V lost 7 bases and J lost 7, with 21 bases in between. The CDR3 here is CSAQVIPGTYTQYF. The CDR3, as DNA: TGCAGCGCCCAGGTTATTCCAGGTACCTATACGCAGTATTTT.

This clonotype showed up many times. The rearrangement joins TRBV12-3 or TRBV12-4 to TRBJ2-1, with 9 nucleotides matching TRBD2. The CDR3 spans 15 residues. The J segment lost 10 bases and the V segment lost 3 bases, leaving 10 bases of the junction unmatched. CDR3 bases: TGTGCCAGCAGTTTTGAAGGCGGGAGGGCCAAGGAGCAGTTCTTC. Translating gives CASSFEGGRAKEQFF.

The table lists this clonotype with a few counts. The rearrangement links TRBV11-3 to TRBJ2-1; no clear D. Trimming stripped 5 bases from V and 5 bases from J, with 7 bases between. Germline-derived CDR1 and CDR2 are SGHNT and YENEEA. The CDR3 runs 12 residues. The CDR3 loop is CASSRVDNEQFF. The CDR3 coding sequence is TGTGCCAGCAGCCGGGTTGACAATGAGCAGTTCTTC.